This T cell receptor (beta chain) was captured in a study of graft-versus-host responses after intestinal transplantation. Overall study context: Recipients underwent multivisceral, liver-intestinal, or isolated intestinal transplants. Tacrolimus and steroids were given for about three years to all recipients after anti-thymocyte globulin induction. General observations from the study: High graft-versus-host to host-versus-graft clonal ratios were seen in allografts of patients with graft-donor T cell macrochimerism. The authors found GvH clones in recipient marrow, some appearing first in ileum or blood.

The CDR3 is 15 residues long. V dropped 5 bases and J dropped 0 bases, with 14 bases sitting between them. Germline V gene lookup returns CDR1 SEHNR and CDR2 FQNEAQ (reference sequence). The assay was immunoSEQ multiplex PCR, and TCRdb's table has in-frame clones only and misses some. Among roughly 27,000 clones, about four fifths were seen once, and the ten largest hold just over 3%. On this clone itself: Its antigen is unidentified.

Lamina propria and intraepithelial lymphocytes were released by processing graft tissue. The chain has TRBV7-9 and TRBJ2-7, with D possibly being TRBD2 (6 bases). This clonotype was obtained from a human patient who received an intestinal transplant, so some T cells may come from the graft donor. This sample comprised ileum tissue, obtained 98 days after intestinal transplantation. CDR3 in amino acids: CASSPGTSSSYEQYF. For the CDR3, the DNA is TGTGCCAGCAGCCCAGGGACTTCGAGCTCCTACGAGCAGTACTTC. Variable domain in full (rest from reference TRBV7-9 and TRBJ2-7): DTGVSQNPRHKITKRGQNVTFRCDPISEHNRLYWYRQTLGQGPEFLTYFQNEAQLEKSRLLSDRFSAERPKGSFSTLEIQRTEQGDSAMYLCASSPGTSSSYEQYFGPGTRLTVT.